A selection of T cell receptor beta chains follows, all from one sample in a study of blood T cell repertoires in COVID-19. Sequenced by immunoSEQ multiplex PCR; TCRdb stores in-frame clones only, minus some. The table includes roughly 150,000 clones, roughly 87% detected once. Specimen: PBMCs or T cells enriched from blood (not recorded which). These receptors all stem from a woman in her thirties or forties who had been exposed to COVID-19. Each CDR3 is given with its conserved first and last residue. Fields, in order: clone size, J gene, V gene, D gene, CDR3 length, CDR3 DNA, CDR3 protein. D genes are given only for firm matches. The size of a clone is reported for some rows only, either as once, few or many, or as a class for expanded clones.

clone_size: .; j_call: TRBJ1-1; v_call: TRBV7-9; d_call: .; cdr3_length: 14; cdr3_nt: TGTGCCAGCAGCTTATTCAGGGTGAACACTGAAGCTTTCTTT; cdr3_aa: CASSLFRVNTEAFF
clone_size: .; j_call: TRBJ1-2; v_call: TRBV6-5; d_call: .; cdr3_length: 13; cdr3_nt: TGTGCCAGCGTTCGGGGGGGCTCGGGAGGCTACACCTTC; cdr3_aa: CASVRGGSGGYTF
clone_size: .; j_call: TRBJ1-5; v_call: TRBV7-9; d_call: TRBD1; cdr3_length: 14; cdr3_nt: TGTGCCAGCAGCTTATCAGGGGGCGGGCAGCCCCAGCATTTT; cdr3_aa: CASSLSGGGQPQHF
clone_size: .; j_call: TRBJ2-3; v_call: TRBV11-2; d_call: TRBD2; cdr3_length: 17; cdr3_nt: TGTGCCAGCAGCTTAGAGTCTAGCGGGGGGATCACAGATACGCAGTATTTT; cdr3_aa: CASSLESSGGITDTQYF
clone_size: .; j_call: TRBJ2-7; v_call: TRBV20-1; d_call: TRBD2; cdr3_length: 11; cdr3_nt: TGCAGGCGAGCGGGAGGGTGGGAGCAGTACTTC; cdr3_aa: CRRAGGWEQYF
clone_size: .; j_call: TRBJ1-1; v_call: TRBV29-1; d_call: .; cdr3_length: 13; cdr3_nt: TGCAGCGTTGGGCCCTTAATGAACACTGAAGCTTTCTTT; cdr3_aa: CSVGPLMNTEAFF
clone_size: .; j_call: TRBJ1-3; v_call: TRBV9; d_call: .; cdr3_length: 18; cdr3_nt: TGTGCCAGCAGCGTAAACTCCGGGACAAAAAGATCTGGAAACACCATATATTTT; cdr3_aa: CASSVNSGTKRSGNTIYF
clone_size: few; j_call: TRBJ1-6; v_call: TRBV29-1; d_call: .; cdr3_length: 13; cdr3_nt: TGCAGCGTATGGGAGGTAAACAATTCACCCCTCCACTTT; cdr3_aa: CSVWEVNNSPLHF
clone_size: .; j_call: TRBJ1-5; v_call: TRBV24-1; d_call: .; cdr3_length: 14; cdr3_nt: TGTGCCACCAGGCCCCGACAGTTCAATCAGCCCCAGCATTTT; cdr3_aa: CATRPRQFNQPQHF
clone_size: .; j_call: TRBJ1-1; v_call: TRBV12-5; d_call: .; cdr3_length: 16; cdr3_nt: TGTGCTAGTGGTTTGTGGACAAGCCTCATGAACACTGAAGCTTTCTTT; cdr3_aa: CASGLWTSLMNTEAFF
clone_size: .; j_call: TRBJ2-1; v_call: TRBV11-2; d_call: TRBD2; cdr3_length: 17; cdr3_nt: TGTGCCAGCAGCTACAACTCGAGAACTAGCGGACACAATGAGCAGTTCTTC; cdr3_aa: CASSYNSRTSGHNEQFF
clone_size: .; j_call: TRBJ1-3; v_call: TRBV5-6; d_call: TRBD1; cdr3_length: 15; cdr3_nt: TGTGCCAGCAGCCTGGACAGGGTTGGCGGAAACACCATATATTTT; cdr3_aa: CASSLDRVGGNTIYF
clone_size: .; j_call: TRBJ1-4; v_call: TRBV28; d_call: .; cdr3_length: 16; cdr3_nt: TGTGCCAGCAGTTTAGGGTGGGCAGGGGATAATGAAAAACTGTTTTTT; cdr3_aa: CASSLGWAGDNEKLFF
clone_size: .; j_call: TRBJ2-7; v_call: TRBV10-1; d_call: .; cdr3_length: 14; cdr3_nt: TGCGCCAGCAGTGACAGGGTCCGTCCCTACGAGCAGTACTTC; cdr3_aa: CASSDRVRPYEQYF
clone_size: .; j_call: TRBJ2-5; v_call: TRBV9; d_call: .; cdr3_length: 16; cdr3_nt: TGTGCCAGCAGCGTAGGCGGGGCAGGGACTCGGGAGACCCAGTACTTC; cdr3_aa: CASSVGGAGTRETQYF
clone_size: .; j_call: TRBJ1-2; v_call: TRBV2; d_call: TRBD1; cdr3_length: 14; cdr3_nt: TGTGCCAGCAAAGGGGACAGGGGGAGAAATGGCTACACCTTC; cdr3_aa: CASKGDRGRNGYTF
clone_size: .; j_call: TRBJ1-2; v_call: TRBV4-1; d_call: .; cdr3_length: 10; cdr3_nt: TGCGCCAGCAGCCACGTTGGCTACACCTTC; cdr3_aa: CASSHVGYTF
clone_size: .; j_call: TRBJ2-3; v_call: TRBV5-1; d_call: .; cdr3_length: 12; cdr3_nt: TGCGCCAGCAGATACTCGACAGATACGCAGTATTTT; cdr3_aa: CASRYSTDTQYF
clone_size: few; j_call: TRBJ1-2; v_call: TRBV10-1; d_call: .; cdr3_length: 13; cdr3_nt: TGCGCCAGCAGTGAAGCGATAAACTATGGCTACACCTTC; cdr3_aa: CASSEAINYGYTF
clone_size: few; j_call: TRBJ2-5; v_call: TRBV7-2; d_call: TRBD2; cdr3_length: 17; cdr3_nt: TGTGCCAGCAGCCAGGGCGAGCGGGGGGGAAGGGTGGAGACCCAGTACTTC; cdr3_aa: CASSQGERGGRVETQYF
clone_size: .; j_call: TRBJ2-7; v_call: TRBV5-6; d_call: .; cdr3_length: 16; cdr3_nt: TGTGCCAGCAGCTTGGGTGCTGGGGCACGGACCTACGAGCAGTACTTC; cdr3_aa: CASSLGAGARTYEQYF
clone_size: once; j_call: TRBJ2-7; v_call: TRBV9; d_call: TRBD1; cdr3_length: 14; cdr3_nt: TGTGCCAGCAGCGACCGGGACAGGGCCTACGAGCAGTACTTC; cdr3_aa: CASSDRDRAYEQYF
clone_size: .; j_call: TRBJ2-1; v_call: TRBV7-8; d_call: TRBD2; cdr3_length: 15; cdr3_nt: TGTGCCAGCAGCTTAGCACCGGGACTAGGCAATGAGCAGTTCTTC; cdr3_aa: CASSLAPGLGNEQFF
clone_size: .; j_call: TRBJ1-3; v_call: TRBV11-2; d_call: .; cdr3_length: 12; cdr3_nt: TGTGCCAGCAGCTCCCAAGGAAACACCATATATTTT; cdr3_aa: CASSSQGNTIYF
clone_size: .; j_call: TRBJ2-2; v_call: TRBV5-6; d_call: TRBD1; cdr3_length: 13; cdr3_nt: TGTGCCAGCAGCCTCGGACAGGGCGGGGAGCTGTTTTTT; cdr3_aa: CASSLGQGGELFF
clone_size: once; j_call: TRBJ2-3; v_call: TRBV6-2/TRBV6-3; d_call: .; cdr3_length: 14; cdr3_nt: TGTGCCAGCAGCGGCGGGCCCGACACAGATACGCAGTATTTT; cdr3_aa: CASSGGPDTDTQYF
clone_size: .; j_call: TRBJ1-2; v_call: TRBV20-1; d_call: TRBD1; cdr3_length: 11; cdr3_nt: TGCAGTGCTACGGACAGGTTTGGCTACACCTTC; cdr3_aa: CSATDRFGYTF
clone_size: few; j_call: TRBJ1-2; v_call: TRBV27; d_call: .; cdr3_length: 15; cdr3_nt: TGTGCCAGCAGGCCGGAGTGGGGCAACCGCTATGGCTACACCTTC; cdr3_aa: CASRPEWGNRYGYTF
clone_size: few; j_call: TRBJ1-5; v_call: TRBV12-3/TRBV12-4; d_call: .; cdr3_length: 11; cdr3_nt: TGTGCCAGCAGTGCCGACTACCCCCAGCATTTT; cdr3_aa: CASSADYPQHF
clone_size: .; j_call: TRBJ1-1; v_call: TRBV2; d_call: .; cdr3_length: 16; cdr3_nt: TGTGCCAGCAGTCGTAACCCGACAGGCCAGAACACTGAAGCTTTCTTT; cdr3_aa: CASSRNPTGQNTEAFF
clone_size: .; j_call: TRBJ2-5; v_call: TRBV21-1; d_call: .; cdr3_length: 16; cdr3_nt: TGTGCCAGCAGCAATATTCTACCTGGACAAGAAGAGACCCAGTACTTC; cdr3_aa: CASSNILPGQEETQYF
clone_size: .; j_call: TRBJ2-2; v_call: TRBV3-1/TRBV3-2; d_call: TRBD2; cdr3_length: 18; cdr3_nt: TGTGCCAGCAGCCAACCGGGACTAGCGGGGGGGTATACCGGGGAGCTGTTTTTT; cdr3_aa: CASSQPGLAGGYTGELFF
clone_size: once; j_call: TRBJ2-3; v_call: TRBV2; d_call: TRBD2; cdr3_length: 17; cdr3_nt: TGTGCCAGCATGGAACTAGCGGGAGCCCTAGCCACAGATACGCAGTATTTT; cdr3_aa: CASMELAGALATDTQYF
clone_size: .; j_call: TRBJ1-4; v_call: TRBV5-1; d_call: TRBD1; cdr3_length: 14; cdr3_nt: TGCGCCAGCAGCTTGGAAGGGGGCCATGAAAAACTGTTTTTT; cdr3_aa: CASSLEGGHEKLFF
clone_size: .; j_call: TRBJ2-5; v_call: TRBV19; d_call: TRBD1; cdr3_length: 19; cdr3_nt: TGTGCCAGTAGTATGGTTGTGAATCCGGGACAGAAGTACCAAGAGACCCAGTACTTC; cdr3_aa: CASSMVVNPGQKYQETQYF
clone_size: .; j_call: TRBJ2-1; v_call: TRBV28; d_call: .; cdr3_length: 17; cdr3_nt: TGTGCCAGCAGTTTCCCCCCCGTGGGAGGAGGGTTAGGTGAGCAGTTCTTC; cdr3_aa: CASSFPPVGGGLGEQFF
clone_size: .; j_call: TRBJ2-2; v_call: TRBV12-3/TRBV12-4; d_call: .; cdr3_length: 12; cdr3_nt: TGTGCCAGCACCGCTAGCGCCGGGGAGCTGTTTTTT; cdr3_aa: CASTASAGELFF
clone_size: .; j_call: TRBJ2-5; v_call: TRBV2; d_call: .; cdr3_length: 12; cdr3_nt: TGTGCCAGCAGTGACCTACTGCGGACCCAGTACTTC; cdr3_aa: CASSDLLRTQYF